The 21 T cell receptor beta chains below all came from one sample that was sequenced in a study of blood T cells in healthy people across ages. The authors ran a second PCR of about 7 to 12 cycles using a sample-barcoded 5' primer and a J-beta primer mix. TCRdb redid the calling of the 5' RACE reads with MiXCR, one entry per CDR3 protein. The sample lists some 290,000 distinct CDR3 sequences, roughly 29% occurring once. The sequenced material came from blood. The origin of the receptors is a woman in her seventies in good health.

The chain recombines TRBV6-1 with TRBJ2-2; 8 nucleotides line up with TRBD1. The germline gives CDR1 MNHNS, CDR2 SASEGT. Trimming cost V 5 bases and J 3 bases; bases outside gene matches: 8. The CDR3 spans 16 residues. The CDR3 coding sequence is TGTGCCAGCAGTCGTCGGACAGGGCGTGACACCGGGGAGCTGTTTTTT. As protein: CASSRRTGRDTGELFF.

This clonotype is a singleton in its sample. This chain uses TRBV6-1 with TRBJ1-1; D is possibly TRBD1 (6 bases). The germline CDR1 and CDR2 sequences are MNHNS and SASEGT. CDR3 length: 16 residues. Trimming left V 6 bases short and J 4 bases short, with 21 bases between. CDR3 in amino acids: CASRAQKQGGGTEAFF. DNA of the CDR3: TGTGCCAGCAGAGCCCAAAAACAGGGTGGGGGCACTGAAGCTTTCTTT.

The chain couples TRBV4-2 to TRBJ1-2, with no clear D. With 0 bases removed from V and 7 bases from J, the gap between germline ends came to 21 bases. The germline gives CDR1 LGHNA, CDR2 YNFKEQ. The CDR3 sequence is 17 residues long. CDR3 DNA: TGTGCCAGCAGCCAAGAGGGCGGACCAGGATGGTACAGTGGCTACACCTTC. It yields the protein CASSQEGGPGWYSGYTF.

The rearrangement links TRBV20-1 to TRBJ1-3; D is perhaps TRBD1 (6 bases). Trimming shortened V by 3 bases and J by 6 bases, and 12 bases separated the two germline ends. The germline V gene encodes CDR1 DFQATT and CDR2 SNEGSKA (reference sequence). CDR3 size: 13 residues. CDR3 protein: CSASVRGANTIYF. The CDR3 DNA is TGCAGTGCTAGCGTCAGGGGAGCAAACACCATATATTTT.

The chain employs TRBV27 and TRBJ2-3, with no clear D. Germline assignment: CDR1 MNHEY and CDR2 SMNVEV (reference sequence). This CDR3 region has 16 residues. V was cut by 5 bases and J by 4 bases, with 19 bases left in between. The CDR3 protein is CASSTARPSGPDTQYF. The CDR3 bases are TGTGCCAGCAGTACCGCCCGCCCCTCGGGTCCAGATACGCAGTATTTT.

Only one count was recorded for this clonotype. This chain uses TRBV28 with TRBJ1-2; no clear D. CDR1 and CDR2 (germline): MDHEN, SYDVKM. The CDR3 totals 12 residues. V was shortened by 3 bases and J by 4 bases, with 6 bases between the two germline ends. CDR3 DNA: TGTGCCAGCAGTTTGAATAGCTATGGCTACACCTTC. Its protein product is CASSLNSYGYTF.

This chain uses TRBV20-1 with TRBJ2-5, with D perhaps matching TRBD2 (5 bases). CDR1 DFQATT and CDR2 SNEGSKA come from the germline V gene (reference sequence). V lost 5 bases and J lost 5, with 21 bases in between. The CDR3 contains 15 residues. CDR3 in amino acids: CSASRGLPGEETQYF. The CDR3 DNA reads TGCAGTGCTTCCAGAGGACTCCCCGGGGAGGAGACCCAGTACTTC.

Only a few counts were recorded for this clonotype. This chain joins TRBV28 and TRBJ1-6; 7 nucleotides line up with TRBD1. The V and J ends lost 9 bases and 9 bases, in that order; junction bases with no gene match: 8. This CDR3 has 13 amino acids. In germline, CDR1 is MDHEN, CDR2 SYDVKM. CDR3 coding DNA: TGTGCCAGGCTCCCCGACAGGGCTTCACCCCTCCACTTT. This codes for CARLPDRASPLHF.

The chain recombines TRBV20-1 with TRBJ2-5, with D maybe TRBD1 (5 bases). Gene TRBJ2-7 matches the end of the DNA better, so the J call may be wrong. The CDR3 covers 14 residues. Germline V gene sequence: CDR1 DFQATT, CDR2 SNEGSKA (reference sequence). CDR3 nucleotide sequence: TGCAGTGCTAGAGGTGGTCCAGGGAACTACGAGCAGTACTTC. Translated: CSARGGPGNYEQYF.

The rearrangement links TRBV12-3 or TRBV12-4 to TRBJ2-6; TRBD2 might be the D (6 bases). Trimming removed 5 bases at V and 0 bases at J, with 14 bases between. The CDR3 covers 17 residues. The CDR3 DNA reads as TGTGCCAGCAGTCCGTGGACTACCTCCTCTGGGGCCAACGTCCTGACTTTC. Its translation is CASSPWTTSSGANVLTF.

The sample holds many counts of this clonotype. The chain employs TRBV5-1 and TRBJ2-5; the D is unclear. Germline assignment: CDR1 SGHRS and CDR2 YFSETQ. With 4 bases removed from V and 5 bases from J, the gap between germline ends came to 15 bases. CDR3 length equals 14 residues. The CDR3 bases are TGCGCCAGCAGCCCTATGGCGGTGGGGGAGACCCAGTACTTC. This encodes CASSPMAVGETQYF. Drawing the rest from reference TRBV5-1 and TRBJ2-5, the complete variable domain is KAGVTQTPRYLIKTRGQQVTLSCSPISGHRSVSWYQQTPGQGLQFLFEYFSETQRNKGNFPGRFSGRQFSNSRSEMNVSTLELGDSALYLCASSPMAVGETQYFGPGTRLLVL.

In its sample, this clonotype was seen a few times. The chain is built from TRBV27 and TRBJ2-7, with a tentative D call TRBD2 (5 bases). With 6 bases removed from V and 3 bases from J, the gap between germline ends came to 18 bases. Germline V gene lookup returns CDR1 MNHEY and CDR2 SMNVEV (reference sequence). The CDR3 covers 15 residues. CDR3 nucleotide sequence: TGTGCCAGCAGCCCCCTGGAGGCCAATTACTACGAGCAGTACTTC. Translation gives CASSPLEANYYEQYF.

The CDR3 DNA follows: TGCGCCAGCAGCTGTCCCCCGGGAGTGGGAATGAAACAGAGCACAGATACGCAGTATTTT. Protein product: CASSCPPGVGMKQSTDTQYF. This chain joins TRBV5-1 and TRBJ2-3; D perhaps matches TRBD2 (6 bases). CDR3 length equals 20 residues. Germline V gene sequence: CDR1 SGHRS, CDR2 YFSETQ. Trimming cost V 3 bases and J 0 bases, with 26 bases left between them.

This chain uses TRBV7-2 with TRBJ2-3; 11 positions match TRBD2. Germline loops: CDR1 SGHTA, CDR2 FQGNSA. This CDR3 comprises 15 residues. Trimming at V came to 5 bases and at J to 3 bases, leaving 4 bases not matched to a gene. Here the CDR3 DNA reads TGTGCCAGCAGCATTAGCGGGGGGGCAACAGATACGCAGTATTTT. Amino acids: CASSISGGATDTQYF.

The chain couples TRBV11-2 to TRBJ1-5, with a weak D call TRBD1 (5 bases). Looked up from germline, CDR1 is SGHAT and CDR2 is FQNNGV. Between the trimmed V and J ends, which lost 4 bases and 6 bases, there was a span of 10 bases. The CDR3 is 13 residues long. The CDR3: CASSSRDGQPQHF. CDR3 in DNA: TGTGCCAGCAGCTCCAGGGACGGTCAGCCCCAGCATTTT. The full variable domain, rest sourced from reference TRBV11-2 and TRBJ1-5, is EAGVAQSPRYKIIEKRQSVAFWCNPISGHATLYWYQQILGQGPKLLIQFQNNGVVDDSQLPKDRFSAERLKGVDSTLKIQPAKLEDSAVYLCASSSRDGQPQHFGDGTRLSIL.

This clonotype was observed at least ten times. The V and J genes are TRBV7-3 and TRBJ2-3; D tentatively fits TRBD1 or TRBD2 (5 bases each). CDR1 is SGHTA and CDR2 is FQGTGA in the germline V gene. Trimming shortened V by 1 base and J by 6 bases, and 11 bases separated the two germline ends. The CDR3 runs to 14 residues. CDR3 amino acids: CASSLRDGFDTQYF. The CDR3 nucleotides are TGTGCCAGCAGCTTAAGGGACGGCTTCGATACGCAGTATTTT.

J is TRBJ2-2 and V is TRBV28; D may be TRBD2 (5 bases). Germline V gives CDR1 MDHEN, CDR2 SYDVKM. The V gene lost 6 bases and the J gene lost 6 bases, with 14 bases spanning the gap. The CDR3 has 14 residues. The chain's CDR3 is CASSGGGRSGELFF. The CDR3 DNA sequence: TGTGCCAGCAGCGGCGGAGGAAGATCCGGGGAGCTGTTTTTT.

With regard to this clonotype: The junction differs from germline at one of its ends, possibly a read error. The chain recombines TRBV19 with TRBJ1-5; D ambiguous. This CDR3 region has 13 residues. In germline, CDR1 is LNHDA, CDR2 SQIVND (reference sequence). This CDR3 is CACSDNLSQPQHF. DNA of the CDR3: TGTGCCTGTAGCGATAACCTTTCGCAGCCCCAGCATTTT.

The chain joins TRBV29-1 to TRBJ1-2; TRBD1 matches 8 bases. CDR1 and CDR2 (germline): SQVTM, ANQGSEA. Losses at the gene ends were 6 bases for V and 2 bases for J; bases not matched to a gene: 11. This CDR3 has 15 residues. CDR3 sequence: CSVEPTGALNYGYTF. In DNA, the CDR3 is TGCAGCGTCGAGCCGACAGGGGCGCTAAACTATGGCTACACCTTC.

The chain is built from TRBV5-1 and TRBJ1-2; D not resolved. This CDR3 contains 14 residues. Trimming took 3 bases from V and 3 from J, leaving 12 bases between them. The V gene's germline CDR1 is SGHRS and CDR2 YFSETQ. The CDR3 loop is CASSWAGDDYGYTF. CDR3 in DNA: TGCGCCAGCAGCTGGGCAGGAGACGACTATGGCTACACCTTC. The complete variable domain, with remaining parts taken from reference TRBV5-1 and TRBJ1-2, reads KAGVTQTPRYLIKTRGQQVTLSCSPISGHRSVSWYQQTPGQGLQFLFEYFSETQRNKGNFPGRFSGRQFSNSRSEMNVSTLELGDSALYLCASSWAGDDYGYTFGSGTRLTVV.

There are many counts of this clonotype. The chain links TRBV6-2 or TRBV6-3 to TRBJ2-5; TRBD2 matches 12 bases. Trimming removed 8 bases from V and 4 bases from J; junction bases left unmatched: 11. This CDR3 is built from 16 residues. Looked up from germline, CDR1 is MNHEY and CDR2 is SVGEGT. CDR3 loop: CASGRTSGKRGETQYF. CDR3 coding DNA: TGTGCCAGCGGGAGGACTAGCGGGAAGAGAGGAGAGACCCAGTACTTC.